This T cell receptor beta chain emerged from a study of CD8 T cells in ankylosing spondylitis. Concerning this clonotype itself: Its antigen is not known.

Scientists made TCR beta libraries using quantitative 5'-RACE with molecular barcodes. TCRdb re-derived calls from the 5' RACE reads in MiXCR, one entry per CDR3 protein. Among 100,000 to 150,000 distinct CDR3 sequences listed, about a tenth were seen once. The germline gives CDR1 SGHAT, CDR2 FQNNGV. Trimming cost V 5 bases and J 2 bases; bases outside gene matches: 11. The CDR3 totals 19 residues. Study-level findings and limits: Enrichment of disease-linked clones was reportedly significant in matched ankylosing spondylitis synovial fluid.

What was sequenced was blood, either unsorted or a sorted T cell fraction (not recorded which). This chain joins TRBV11-2 and TRBJ2-3, with 15 bases that match TRBD2. The sequence was collected from a male donor with ankylosing spondylitis or in good health (not recorded which). The CDR3 nucleotides read TGTGCCAGCAGCAACCGAGGACTAGCGGGAGGGTCCTCCACAGATACGCAGTATTTT. It specifies CASSNRGLAGGSSTDTQYF.